One and the same sample provided the 14 T cell receptor beta chains below, sequenced in a study of cytomegalovirus exposure and HLA in healthy donors. PCR used 60 Vbeta primers and 13 Jbeta primers. Sequenced by immunoSEQ multiplex PCR; TCRdb stores in-frame clones only, minus some. This table holds roughly 150,000 clones, 60% to 85% found once. The sequenced sample was PBMCs. The receptors originated from a woman in her forties or fifties in good health and CMV-seropositive.

This clone came up a few times. The rearrangement links TRBV2 to TRBJ1-5; D unresolved. The CDR3 has 13 residues. V shed 7 bases and J shed 3 bases, with 10 bases lying between them. The germline gives CDR1 SNHLY, CDR2 FYNNEI. The CDR3 DNA reads TGTGCCAGCACTGCGGCCCCCAATCAGCCCCAGCATTTT. This gives the protein CASTAAPNQPQHF.

J is TRBJ2-1 and V is TRBV4-1, with D maybe TRBD1 (7 bases). CDR1 and CDR2 (germline): MGHRA, YSYEKL. This CDR3 has 16 amino acids. V lost 1 base to trimming and J lost 10 bases, with 20 bases between them. CDR3 protein: CASSQVRGGGSEEQFF. The CDR3 DNA follows: TGCGCCAGCAGCCAAGTCCGAGGAGGGGGCAGCGAGGAGCAGTTCTTC.

The sample holds one count of this clone. The CDR3 sequence is CASSPTAVNTEAFF. CDR3 DNA: TGCGCCAGCAGCCCCACAGCGGTAAACACTGAAGCTTTCTTT. The chain uses TRBV5-1 and TRBJ1-1; D unresolved. Germline loops: CDR1 SGHRS, CDR2 YFSETQ. The germline V and J ends were trimmed by 4 bases and 2 bases, with 12 bases remaining between them. The CDR3 has 14 amino acids.

This chain connects TRBV5-1 to TRBJ1-4, with a possible D match to TRBD1 (5 bases). Germline V CDR1 and CDR2: SGHRS, YFSETQ. Trimming shortened V by 3 bases and J by 8 bases, and 26 bases separated the two germline ends. The CDR3 covers 18 residues. The CDR3 protein is CASSSDGQGYQDLEKLFF. For the CDR3, the DNA is TGCGCCAGCAGCTCGGACGGTCAGGGTTACCAGGACCTAGAAAAACTGTTTTTT.

V and J are TRBV6-5 and TRBJ2-5; 8 bases map to TRBD1. V was pared by 5 bases and J by 0 bases, with 2 bases of the junction left unmatched. Germline V gene sequence: CDR1 MNHEY, CDR2 SVGAGI. The CDR3 is 14 residues long. This CDR3 reads CASSQGAYQETQYF. The DNA of the CDR3 is TGTGCCAGCAGTCAGGGGGCGTACCAAGAGACCCAGTACTTC.

V is TRBV29-1 and J is TRBJ1-1; the D gene is possibly TRBD1 (6 bases). The length of the CDR3 is 11 residues. The germline V gene encodes CDR1 SQVTM and CDR2 ANQGSEA. Trimming cost V 5 bases and J 8 bases, with 12 bases left between them. CDR3 DNA sequence: TGCAGCGTTCACAGGGATGGGGAAGCTTTCTTT. Its protein is CSVHRDGEAFF.

V is TRBV5-1 and J is TRBJ1-1; 8 nucleotides line up with TRBD1. V was pared by 2 bases and J by 6 bases, with 6 bases of the junction left unmatched. This CDR3 has 14 residues. CDR1 is SGHRS and CDR2 is YFSETQ in the germline V gene. DNA for the CDR3: TGCGCCAGCAGCTTAGACAGGGGAAGGGCTGAAGCTTTCTTT. Its protein product is CASSLDRGRAEAFF.

The chain employs TRBV5-1 and TRBJ2-7, with TRBD2 matching 7 bases. The trim removed 3 bases at V and 2 bases at J, leaving 5 bases unmatched. Per germline, CDR1 SGHRS and CDR2 YFSETQ. The CDR3 has 14 amino acids. In DNA, the CDR3 is TGCGCCAGCAGCTCCCCTAGCGGCGCCTACGAGCAGTACTTC. Translating gives CASSSPSGAYEQYF.

The V and J genes are TRBV5-1 and TRBJ2-7; 8 bases agree with TRBD2. J lost 4 bases, V lost 0 bases, and 0 bases had no gene match. The CDR3 has 13 amino acids. The germline V gene encodes CDR1 SGHRS and CDR2 YFSETQ. Here the CDR3 reads CASSLASGYEQYF. The CDR3 DNA is TGCGCCAGCAGCTTGGCTAGCGGGTACGAGCAGTACTTC.

V and J are TRBV28 and TRBJ1-2; D is possibly TRBD1 (6 bases). This CDR3 comprises 14 residues. The V and J ends lost 6 bases and 0 bases respectively, with 11 bases between them. The germline V gene has CDR1 MDHEN and CDR2 SYDVKM. As DNA, the CDR3 is TGTGCCAGCAGGCTTAGACAGGCTAACTATGGCTACACCTTC. Translating it yields CASRLRQANYGYTF.

This rearrangement joins TRBV5-1 to TRBJ2-5; 8 bases align to TRBD1. The V and J ends lost 7 bases and 2 bases, in that order; junction bases with no gene match: 4. There are 13 residues in the CDR3. Germline CDR1 and CDR2: SGHRS and YFSETQ. CDR3 coding DNA: TGCGCCAGCTTCGGGACAGGACAAGAGACCCAGTACTTC. Encoded protein: CASFGTGQETQYF.

V and J are TRBV6-1 and TRBJ1-1; D call uncertain. CDR3 length equals 12 residues. V dropped 6 bases and J dropped 2 bases, with 7 bases sitting between them. In germline, CDR1 is MNHNS, CDR2 SASEGT. Here the CDR3 reads CASRRSNTEAFF. DNA of the CDR3: TGTGCCAGCAGGAGAAGTAACACTGAAGCTTTCTTT.

In DNA form, the CDR3 reads TGTGCCAGCAGTTACTCGGGACAGGGGGCATACGAGCAGTACTTC. This gives the protein CASSYSGQGAYEQYF. This chain connects TRBV6-5 to TRBJ2-7, with TRBD1 matching over 12 bases. Germline V lookup: CDR1 MNHEY, CDR2 SVGAGI. The CDR3 is made up of 15 amino acids. Germline trimming cut 0 bases from V and 4 bases from J; bases unmatched to any gene: 1.

For this clone: The sample has other DNA sequences that encode this CDR3 too. The V and J genes are TRBV19 and TRBJ1-1; 10 nucleotides agree with TRBD1. The V and J ends lost 8 bases and 3 bases, in that order; junction bases with no gene match: 3. The germline CDR1 and CDR2 sequences are LNHDA and SQIVND (reference sequence). The length of the CDR3 is 13 residues. The CDR3 is CASETGGYTEAFF. The CDR3 DNA follows: TGTGCCAGTGAGACAGGGGGCTACACTGAAGCTTTCTTT.